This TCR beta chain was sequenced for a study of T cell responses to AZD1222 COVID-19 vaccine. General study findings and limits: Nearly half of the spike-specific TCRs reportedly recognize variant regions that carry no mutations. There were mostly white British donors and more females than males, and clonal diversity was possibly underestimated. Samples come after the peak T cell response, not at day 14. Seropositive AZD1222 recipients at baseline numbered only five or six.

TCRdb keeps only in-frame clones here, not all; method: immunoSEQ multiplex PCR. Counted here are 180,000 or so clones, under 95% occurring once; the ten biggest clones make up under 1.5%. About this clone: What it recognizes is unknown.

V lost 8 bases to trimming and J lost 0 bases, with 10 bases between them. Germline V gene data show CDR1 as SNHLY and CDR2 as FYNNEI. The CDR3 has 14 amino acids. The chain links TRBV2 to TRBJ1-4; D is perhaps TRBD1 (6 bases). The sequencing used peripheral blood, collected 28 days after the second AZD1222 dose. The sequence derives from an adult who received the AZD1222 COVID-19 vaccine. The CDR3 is CASGPGATNEKLFF. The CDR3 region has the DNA TGTGCCAGCGGGCCAGGGGCAACTAATGAAAAACTGTTTTTT.